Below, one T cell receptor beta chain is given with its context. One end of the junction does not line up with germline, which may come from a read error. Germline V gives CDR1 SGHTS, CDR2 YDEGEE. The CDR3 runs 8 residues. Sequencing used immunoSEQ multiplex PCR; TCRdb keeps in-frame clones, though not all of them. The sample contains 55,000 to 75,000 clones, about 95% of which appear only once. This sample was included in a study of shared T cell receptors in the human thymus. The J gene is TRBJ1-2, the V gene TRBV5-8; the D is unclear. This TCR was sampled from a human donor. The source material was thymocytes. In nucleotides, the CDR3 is TGTGCCAGCAGCTTGGATTGCTTC. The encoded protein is CASSLDCF.